This T cell receptor beta chain appears in the sequencing data of a study of blood T cell repertoires in COVID-19. Background on the study: The samples span acute and convalescent COVID-19 from the United States, Italy and Spain. T cells, B-cell-depleted T cells, or PBMCs provided the cDNA or gDNA that served as material.

Authors' processing steps: How many nucleated cells were present was estimated from reference gene primer amplification. Repertoires were generated with immunoSEQ multiplex PCR, while TCRdb's copy carries only in-frame clones and drops some. The V and J calls and the clone size are those of that table, but D and trimming were determined from the DNA. The sample lists about 250,000 clones; around nine tenths were seen once. The junction had 6 bases not matched to a gene; V was cut back by 5 bases and J by 2 bases. The CDR3 is 15 residues long. Germline CDR1 and CDR2: MNHEY and SVGAGI. The chain uses TRBV6-5 and TRBJ1-5, with 7 bases aligning to TRBD1. The specimen was peripheral blood. The source is a woman aged 55-70 years who had recovered from COVID-19. This chain's CDR3 is CASSRDRVGNQPQHF. DNA of the CDR3: TGTGCCAGCAGTAGAGACAGGGTCGGCAATCAGCCCCAGCATTTT.